A single sample is the source of the 8 T cell receptor beta chains below, sequenced in a study of T cells in Graves' hyperthyroidism and ophthalmopathy. What was amplified from RNA transcripts were TCR beta CDR3 regions. The study used the HTBI primer set for a first-round RT-PCR of the TCR CDR3. One entry per CDR3 protein, called by TCRdb with MiXCR from the multiplex PCR reads. The sample shows about 640,000 distinct CDR3 sequences, less than 25% of them seen only once. Sequences were obtained from blood. The receptor source for this set is a man aged 25 to 45 with Graves' ophthalmopathy.

This clonotype has only a few counts. The CDR3 sequence is CASSLQGRTGIDGYTF. The DNA of the CDR3 is TGTGCCAGCAGCTTACAGGGCCGGACAGGGATAGATGGCTACACCTTC. The rearrangement joins TRBV27 to TRBJ1-2; 8 nucleotides align to TRBD1. Unmatched junction bases numbered 15, after V lost 6 bases and J lost 6 bases. The CDR3 runs to 16 residues. Per the germline V gene, CDR1 is MNHEY and CDR2 is SMNVEV (reference sequence).

This clonotype was detected many times. The rearrangement joins TRBV3-1 to TRBJ2-7, with a possible D match to TRBD1 (5 bases). V lost 0 bases, J lost 0 bases, and 18 bases lay in between. Germline CDR1 and CDR2: LGHDT and YNNKEL (reference sequence). There are 18 residues in the CDR3. The CDR3 here is CASSQEIPRLQGSYEQYF. In DNA, the CDR3 is TGTGCCAGCAGCCAAGAGATCCCTCGCCTGCAGGGCTCCTACGAGCAGTACTTC.

This clonotype was seen many times. The rearrangement uses TRBV30 and TRBJ2-7; D call uncertain. Germline V gene data show CDR1 as GTSNPN and CDR2 as SVGIG (reference sequence). V was cut by 3 bases and J by 6 bases, with 15 bases left in between. The CDR3 runs to 13 residues. As DNA, the CDR3 is TGTGCCTGGAGGATCAAGGAAGTTCCCGAGCAGTACTTC. Protein: CAWRIKEVPEQYF.

V is TRBV19 and J is TRBJ1-1; tentatively, D is TRBD1 (6 bases). Germline CDR1 and CDR2: LNHDA and SQIVND (reference sequence). The CDR3 has 13 amino acids. V shed 4 bases and J shed 7 bases, with 13 bases lying between them. CDR3 in amino acids: CASSNRATNEAFF. Written as DNA, the CDR3 is TGTGCCAGTAGTAACAGGGCGACAAATGAAGCTTTCTTT.

This clonotype turned up a few times. J is TRBJ2-4 and V is TRBV18; TRBD1 aligns across 10 bases. With 6 bases clipped from V and 6 bases from J, the junction kept 8 bases outside the gene matches. Germline loops: CDR1 KGHSH, CDR2 LQKENI. CDR3 length equals 15 residues. The CDR3 DNA reads as TGTGCCAGCTCGGGAAATGGGGACAGGGGAAACATTCAGTACTTC. The encoded protein is CASSGNGDRGNIQYF. Drawing the rest from reference TRBV18 and TRBJ2-4, the complete variable domain is NAGVMQNPRHLVRRRGQEARLRCSPMKGHSHVYWYRQLPEEGLKFMVYLQKENIIDESGMPKERFSAEFPKEGPSILRIQQVVRGDSAAYFCASSGNGDRGNIQYFGAGTRLSVL.

As DNA, the CDR3 is TGCCCTCGTGGTGGGTACAATGAGCAGTTCTTC. Amino acid sequence: CPRGGYNEQFF. The rearrangement uses TRBV5-1 and TRBJ2-1; D is uncertain. This CDR3 has 11 residues. Looked up from germline, CDR1 is SGHRS and CDR2 is YFSETQ.

V gene TRBV20-1 combines with J gene TRBJ1-1; D uncertain. With 6 bases removed from V and 1 base from J, the gap between germline ends came to 15 bases. The germline CDR1 and CDR2 sequences are DFQATT and SNEGSKA (reference sequence). The CDR3 runs 14 residues. The CDR3 loop is CSAKTGRGNTEAFF. The CDR3 DNA reads TGCAGTGCCAAGACTGGACGGGGGAACACTGAAGCTTTCTTT.

CDR3 in amino acids: CASSRSKGGADEQYF. For the CDR3, the DNA is TGCGCCAGCAGCCGCTCAAAGGGTGGGGCCGACGAGCAGTACTTC. The chain links TRBV4-1 to TRBJ2-7, with D possibly matching TRBD1 (5 bases). Germline CDR1 reads MGHRA; CDR2 reads YSYEKL. With 4 bases removed from V and 5 bases from J, the gap between germline ends came to 18 bases. This CDR3 comprises 15 residues.